A single sample is the source of the 12 T cell receptor beta chains below, sequenced in a study of blood T cell repertoires in COVID-19 (TCRdb year 2020). Libraries were prepared through the immunoSEQ multiplex PCR assay. Imported from immuneACCESS, the table was reduced by TCRdb to in-frame sequences with V and J called. These copies leave out some clones; in studies compared against another copy, an unresolved V gene accounts for under half, and the cause of the remainder is not known. The sample table contains about 130,000 clones; only one count was recorded for approximately 85% of them. Clones ranked in the top ten supply 25% to 30% of the sample. Material for sequencing was peripheral blood. Receptor source: a woman of 80 years or more with acute or convalescent COVID-19.

The chain links TRBV19 to TRBJ1-3; D is unclear. CDR1 is LNHDA and CDR2 is SQIVND in the germline V gene (reference sequence). This CDR3 spans 13 amino acids. Trimming removed 6 bases from V and 0 bases from J, with 6 bases in between. This CDR3 reads CASRRVSGNTIYF. The CDR3 nucleotides are TGTGCCAGTAGGAGGGTCTCTGGAAACACCATATATTTT.

V is TRBV5-1 and J is TRBJ2-5, with 11 bases identical to TRBD2. V was pared by 3 bases and J by 6 bases, with 10 bases of the junction left unmatched. This CDR3 region has 16 residues. Germline V gene data show CDR1 as SGHRS and CDR2 as YFSETQ. The CDR3 region has the DNA TGCGCCAGCAGCTCAGACATAGCGGGGGGGCCGAAGACCCAGTACTTC. Protein: CASSSDIAGGPKTQYF.

This clone was seen only once. CDR3 region: CASSLPQGQTGGYTF. Here the CDR3 DNA reads TGCGCCAGCAGCCTCCCACAGGGGCAGACGGGAGGCTACACCTTC. The chain carries TRBV5-1 and TRBJ1-2; 7 bases are a match to TRBD1. CDR1 is SGHRS, CDR2 YFSETQ, per germline. J lost 8 bases, V lost 4 bases, and 14 bases had no gene match. The CDR3 length is 15 residues. The variable domain in full, with the rest retrieved from reference TRBV5-1 and TRBJ1-2, is KAGVTQTPRYLIKTRGQQVTLSCSPISGHRSVSWYQQTPGQGLQFLFEYFSETQRNKGNFPGRFSGRQFSNSRSEMNVSTLELGDSALYLCASSLPQGQTGGYTFGSGTRLTVV.

V is TRBV6-1 and J is TRBJ1-2; D is possibly TRBD1 (6 bases). Germline-derived CDR1 and CDR2 are MNHNS and SASEGT. The CDR3 has 14 residues. V shed 3 bases and J shed 6 bases, with 14 bases lying between them. This CDR3 reads CASSDRGGRDGYTF. CDR3 nucleotides: TGTGCCAGCAGTGATAGGGGGGGGCGCGATGGCTACACCTTC.

This clone was observed a few times. The chain joins TRBV10-3 to TRBJ1-1, with D perhaps matching TRBD1 (6 bases). V lost 3 bases, J lost 1 base, and 9 bases lay in between. The V gene's germline CDR1 is ENHRY and CDR2 SYGVKD. The CDR3 contains 14 residues. This chain's CDR3 is CAISDGQPNTEAFF. CDR3 in DNA: TGTGCCATCAGTGACGGACAGCCGAACACTGAAGCTTTCTTT.

The chain combines TRBV2 with TRBJ2-1; TRBD1 matches 9 bases. Germline CDR1 SNHLY, CDR2 FYNNEI. This CDR3 has 15 amino acids. The V segment lost 10 bases and the J segment 7 bases; nucleotides outside the gene matches: 14. CDR3 in amino acids: CANPRRGQGMNEQFF. The CDR3 coding sequence is TGTGCCAACCCTCGGAGGGGACAGGGTATGAATGAGCAGTTCTTC.

The chain combines TRBV29-1 with TRBJ1-2; D perhaps matches TRBD1 (5 bases). Trimming took 0 bases from V and 8 from J, leaving 10 bases between them. This CDR3 has 12 residues. The germline gives CDR1 SQVTM, CDR2 ANQGSEA. CDR3 residues: CSVEEQGGGYTF. DNA of the CDR3: TGCAGCGTTGAAGAGCAGGGTGGCGGCTACACCTTC.

The V and J genes are TRBV2 and TRBJ2-7; D might be TRBD1 (7 bases). V was cut by 6 bases and J by 5 bases, with 20 bases left in between. The CDR3 extends over 15 amino acids. The germline V gene encodes CDR1 SNHLY and CDR2 FYNNEI. The CDR3 DNA follows: TGTGCCAGCAGACCGGGGGCGACAGGGAAGAACGAGCAGTACTTC. Protein sequence: CASRPGATGKNEQYF.

The chain has TRBV27 and TRBJ1-1; D gene ambiguous. The V and J ends lost 2 bases and 9 bases respectively, with 13 bases between them. The CDR3 loop spans 13 amino acids. Germline CDR1 and CDR2: MNHEY and SMNVEV (reference sequence). CDR3 sequence reads: CASSLVSGDKAFF. DNA for the CDR3: TGTGCCAGCAGTTTAGTCTCGGGAGACAAAGCTTTCTTT.

The chain is built from TRBV28 and TRBJ1-4, with D perhaps TRBD1 (5 bases). This CDR3 region has 16 residues. CDR1 and CDR2 (germline): MDHEN, SYDVKM. The V end was cut by 1 base, the J end by 5 bases, with 14 bases between. This chain's CDR3 is CASSLSRTGGNEKLFF. In nucleotides, the CDR3 is TGTGCCAGCAGTTTATCGAGGACGGGGGGAAATGAAAAACTGTTTTTT.

This clone was counted a few times. The J gene is TRBJ2-7, the V gene TRBV27; 11 nucleotides line up with TRBD2. V lost 6 bases to trimming and J lost 1 base; unmatched junction nucleotides: 5. The CDR3 consists of 15 residues. CDR1 MNHEY and CDR2 SMNVEV come from the germline V gene (reference sequence). The CDR3 region is CASRGGLAGSYEQYF. The CDR3 DNA sequence: TGTGCCAGCAGAGGCGGACTAGCGGGTTCCTACGAGCAGTACTTC.

This clone was observed once. The chain employs TRBV9 and TRBJ2-2; tentative D call: TRBD2 (5 bases). The CDR3 covers 14 residues. Trimming removed 0 bases at V and 5 bases at J, with 8 bases between. CDR1 is SGDLS, CDR2 YYNGEE, per germline. Written as DNA, the CDR3 is TGTGCCAGCAGCGTAGATGGGAGAACCGGGGAGCTGTTTTTT. Protein sequence: CASSVDGRTGELFF.